A selection of T cell receptor beta chains follows, all from one sample in a study of T cells in localized non-small cell lung cancer. Clones were sequenced by immunoSEQ multiplex PCR, and TCRdb holds only the in-frame ones, with some missing. The sample shows over 30,000 clones, approximately 80% of them seen only once. Specimen: peripheral blood, collected before any cancer treatment. The receptors come from a male donor at least 60 years old with stage II squamous cell lung carcinoma. CDR3s include the opening cysteine and the closing phenylalanine or tryptophan. The D gene is left open where the match is weak. The listing skips clone size in some rows; elsewhere it reads once, few, many or a size class.

.,TRBD2,TRBV2,TRBJ2-5,13,TGTGCCAGCTCGGTCAGCGGGATGGAGACCCAGTACTTC,CASSVSGMETQYF
once,.,TRBV28,TRBJ2-3,15,TGTGCCAGCAGTCCCCGTACCCCCACCACAGATACGCAGTATTTT,CASSPRTPTTDTQYF
once,TRBD1,TRBV11-2,TRBJ2-2,16,TGTGCCAGCAGCACACCGGGACAGGGCGACACCGGGGAGCTGTTTTTT,CASSTPGQGDTGELFF
.,TRBD2,TRBV2,TRBJ2-1,17,TGTGCCAGCAGTGTCTGGGAAAATAGCGGGGGGATGAATGAGCAGTTCTTC,CASSVWENSGGMNEQFF
.,.,TRBV7-2,TRBJ1-5,16,TGTGCCAGCAGCTTTGGGGGGGCAGCGAGCAATCAGCCCCAGCATTTT,CASSFGGAASNQPQHF
.,.,TRBV12-5,TRBJ1-1,13,TGTGCTAGTGGTTTGGTACGAGGGCCCGAAGCTTTCTTT,CASGLVRGPEAFF
.,.,TRBV28,TRBJ1-5,15,TGTGCCAGCAGTTTCTCAGGATATAGCAATCAGCCCCAGCATTTT,CASSFSGYSNQPQHF
.,.,TRBV9,TRBJ1-1,14,TGTGCCAGCAGCGTTACAGGTGGTGACACTGAAGCTTTCTTT,CASSVTGGDTEAFF
once,.,TRBV27,TRBJ2-3,14,TGTGCCAGCAGTTTAGACAGCGAAACAGATACGCAGTATTTT,CASSLDSETDTQYF
.,TRBD2,TRBV7-6,TRBJ2-1,16,TGTGCCAGCAGCCCCGCGGTAGCGGGGGGATACAATGAGCAGTTCTTC,CASSPAVAGGYNEQFF
.,.,TRBV10-2,TRBJ1-2,17,TGCGCCAGCAGTGAGCCCCAGGGCAGGGCCGTATGTGATGGCTACACCTTC,CASSEPQGRAVCDGYTF
.,.,TRBV29-1,TRBJ2-1,18,TGCAGCGTTGCCTTGACGAAACGTGGGGGCAGGATGGGCAATGAGCAGTTCTTC,CSVALTKRGGRMGNEQFF
few,TRBD2,TRBV6-5,TRBJ2-3,14,TGTGCCAGCAGCTCGCAGAGCGGGGCAGATACGCAGTATTTT,CASSSQSGADTQYF
.,.,TRBV5-1,TRBJ2-1,11,TGCGCCAGCAGCCTGGAGGATGAGCAGTTCTTC,CASSLEDEQFF
.,.,TRBV7-2,TRBJ1-2,15,TGTGCCAGCAGCTTAGGAGTCAGGGTCGGCTATGGCTACACCTTC,CASSLGVRVGYGYTF
.,TRBD1,TRBV27,TRBJ1-3,13,TGTGCCAGCAGGACAGGGGCTGGAAACACCATATATTTT,CASRTGAGNTIYF
.,TRBD1,TRBV19,TRBJ1-1,13,TGTGCCAGCACGGCCCAGGGGGACACTGAAGCTTTCTTT,CASTAQGDTEAFF
few,TRBD1,TRBV13,TRBJ1-6,13,TGTGCCAGCAGCTTAGTTTTGGCAGGGGGCCTCCACTTT,CASSLVLAGGLHF
few,.,TRBV30,TRBJ1-2,15,TGTGCCTGGGGAAGTAAGGGGGATGTAGTTTATGGCTACACCTTC,CAWGSKGDVVYGYTF
.,.,TRBV11-2,TRBJ1-2,12,TGTGCCAGCAGCTCGGGTTTTCGGGGCTACACCTTC,CASSSGFRGYTF
.,.,TRBV2,TRBJ1-1,13,TGTGCCAGCCAAGCGGAAGAAAGCACTGAAGCTTTCTTT,CASQAEESTEAFF
.,.,TRBV19,TRBJ1-1,14,TGTGCCAGTAGTCTGACAGGAGAGAACACTGAAGCTTTCTTT,CASSLTGENTEAFF
.,.,TRBV10-3,TRBJ1-1,16,TGTGCCATCAGTGACGTACCCCGACGGACGAACACTGAAGCTTTCTTT,CAISDVPRRTNTEAFF
.,TRBD2,TRBV5-1,TRBJ2-7,13,TGCGCCAGCAGGGTGGGGGGGAGCTACGAGCAGTACTTC,CASRVGGSYEQYF
once,.,TRBV9,TRBJ1-5,15,TGTGCCAGCAGCGTAGACACATCTAGCAATCAGCCCCAGCATTTT,CASSVDTSSNQPQHF
.,.,TRBV4-3,TRBJ2-7,16,TGCGCCAGCAGCCAAGAGAGGGGCGTCATCTCCTACGAGCAGTACTTC,CASSQERGVISYEQYF
.,.,TRBV7-8,TRBJ1-5,16,TGTGCCAGCAGCCTGACAGGTCCCTGGGGCAATCAGCCCCAGCATTTT,CASSLTGPWGNQPQHF
.,TRBD2,TRBV18,TRBJ2-7,16,TGTGCCAGCTCACCACGGGCGGGGGTAAGCTCCTACGAGCAGTACTTC,CASSPRAGVSSYEQYF
.,.,TRBV5-1,TRBJ2-7,13,TGCGCCAGCAGCTCGGGACTCTCCTACGAGCAGTACTTC,CASSSGLSYEQYF
.,.,TRBV9,TRBJ1-3,17,TGTGCCAGCAGCGGGGGACTTACAGGTCTCTCTGGAAACACCATATATTTT,CASSGGLTGLSGNTIYF
.,.,TRBV13,TRBJ1-1,12,TGTGCCAGCAGCCCTGGACAGTTTAGAGCTTTCTTT,CASSPGQFRAFF
.,.,TRBV7-7,TRBJ2-5,14,TGTGCTAGCAGCTTAGATGGCAGCCAAGAGACCCAGTACTTC,CASSLDGSQETQYF
.,.,TRBV9,TRBJ2-2,13,TGTGCCAGCACCTTGTTGGGCACCGGGGAGCTGTTTTTT,CASTLLGTGELFF
.,TRBD1,TRBV7-3,TRBJ1-1,13,TGTGCCAGCAGTAACAGGGGGAACACTGAAGCTTTCTTT,CASSNRGNTEAFF
once,.,TRBV7-2,TRBJ2-1,13,TGTGCCAGCAGAGGTCTACGGACAAATGAGCAGTTCTTC,CASRGLRTNEQFF
.,.,TRBV5-1,TRBJ1-6,16,TGCGCCAGCAGCTTGGACAGGGTAGGGATTTCCTCACCCCTCCACTTT,CASSLDRVGISSPLHF
.,TRBD1,TRBV4-1,TRBJ1-4,16,TGCGCCAGCAGCCTGGAAAACTCAGGGGGTTTCGTAAAACTGTTTTTT,CASSLENSGGFVKLFF
.,.,TRBV5-8,TRBJ1-2,15,TGTGCCAGCAGCTTGCGGACCCTCGGGGTCTATGGCTACACCTTC,CASSLRTLGVYGYTF
.,.,TRBV7-2,TRBJ2-3,15,TGTGCCAGCAGCTTGGCCTGGACTAGCACAGATACGCAGTATTTT,CASSLAWTSTDTQYF
medium-sized,.,TRBV16,TRBJ2-7,16,TGTGCCAGCAGCCAAAGGCCGTTGAGGGACGGGTACGAGCAGTACTTC,CASSQRPLRDGYEQYF
few,.,TRBV7-6,TRBJ1-1,11,TGTGCCGTTCGGGAGGGGGTTGTCGCTTTCTTT,CAVREGVVAFF
.,.,TRBV14,TRBJ1-4,13,TGTGCCAGCAGGGGGTACCTTAATGAAAAACTGTTTTTT,CASRGYLNEKLFF
once,.,TRBV6-1,TRBJ2-1,13,TGTGCCAGCAGTGAAAGGAGATACAATGAGCAGTTCTTC,CASSERRYNEQFF